This record concerns one T cell receptor beta chain sequence. This specimen comes from a study of cytomegalovirus exposure and HLA in healthy donors. PCR primers comprised 60 Vbeta and 13 Jbeta primers. Data came from immunoSEQ multiplex PCR; TCRdb stores just in-frame clones and leaves some out. Counted here are 90,000 to 150,000 clones, 70% to 80% occurring once; the ten biggest clones make up 2% to 2.5%. V lost 4 bases, J lost 4 bases, and 10 bases lay in between. CDR1 is SEHNR, CDR2 FQNEAQ, per germline (reference sequence). The CDR3 sequence is 13 residues long. The sequencing input was PBMCs. The chain has TRBV7-9 and TRBJ1-1; D gene uncertain. The receptor was derived from a human donor in good health. The CDR3 coding sequence is TGTGCCAGCAGCTCCGGGGTGAGCACTGAAGCTTTCTTT. Translation gives CASSSGVSTEAFF.